This record looks at one T cell receptor beta chain sequence and its context. The data were taken from a study of blood T cell repertoires in COVID-19. Sequencing used immunoSEQ multiplex PCR; TCRdb keeps in-frame clones, though not all of them. The sample lists some 300,000 clones; nearly 90% were seen once. Trimming removed 4 bases from V and 4 bases from J, with 12 bases in between. CDR3 length: 14 residues. CDR1 is SGHRS and CDR2 is YFSETQ in the germline V gene. Sequencing was done on a sample of PBMCs or T cells enriched from blood (not recorded which). This sequence joins TRBV5-1 and TRBJ2-1; possibly TRBD2 for D (7 bases). This clonotype was sampled from a woman in her thirties who had recovered from COVID-19. This CDR3 reads CASSASGTYNEQFF. The CDR3 DNA reads as TGCGCCAGCAGCGCGAGCGGGACATACAATGAGCAGTTCTTC.